These T cell receptor beta chains were read from a single sample in a study of cytomegalovirus exposure and HLA in healthy donors. Some clones are missing from TCRdb's copy, which holds only in-frame ones; the method was immunoSEQ multiplex PCR. This sample has about 190,000 clones, with about 86% found just once. Sequencing was done on a sample of PBMCs. The receptors originated from a woman under 30 in good health and CMV-seropositive. The CDR3 runs from the conserved cysteine through the conserved F or W. The D gene is left open where the match is weak. Size tells how often a clone was seen (once, few, many) or the class of an expanded clone, and some rows leave it out.

>TRBV19|.|many|TRBJ2-7
TGTGCCAGTAGTATGCGGTCCAAAACCTACGAGCAGTACTTC
CASSMRSKTYEQYF
>TRBV29-1|TRBD1|.|TRBJ2-1
TGCAGCGCCGGACAGGATAACTACAATGAGCAGTTCTTC
CSAGQDNYNEQFF
>TRBV25-1|TRBD1|.|TRBJ2-5
TGTGCCAGCAGTCAGGGGGCCCTTGGACGGTTAGAGACCCAGTACTTC
CASSQGALGRLETQYF
>TRBV9|.|.|TRBJ1-4
TGTGCCAGCAGCCCCCAGGTTGGTAATGAAAAACTGTTTTTT
CASSPQVGNEKLFF
>TRBV10-3|TRBD1|.|TRBJ2-2
TGTGCCATCAGTCAGGAAAGCTGGGGACAGTCTAACACCGGGGAGCTGTTTTTT
CAISQESWGQSNTGELFF
>TRBV7-9|.|once|TRBJ1-3
TGTGCCAGCAGCAATCCAGGGATCGGGGGAAACACCATATATTTT
CASSNPGIGGNTIYF
>TRBV2|.|.|TRBJ2-5
TGTGCCAGCAGTGAAGCAAACAGGGAGGAGACCCAGTACTTC
CASSEANREETQYF
>TRBV6-1|TRBD2|.|TRBJ2-1
TGTGCCAGCAGTGAAACGCGCGGGGGGTCGCTCTTC
CASSETRGGSLF
>TRBV5-1|TRBD1|.|TRBJ1-3
TGCGCCAGCAGCTTGGTAACAGGGGAGTTGGGAAACACCATATATTTT
CASSLVTGELGNTIYF
>TRBV18|.|once|TRBJ1-6
TGTGCCAGCTCACCACAGAGCTCCTATAATTCACCCCTCCACTTT
CASSPQSSYNSPLHF
>TRBV28|.|.|TRBJ2-2
TGTGCCACCACAGGGACGAACACCGGGGAGCTGTTTTTT
CATTGTNTGELFF
>TRBV19|.|.|TRBJ1-1
TGTGCCAGTAGTATCTGGAACACTGAAGCTTTCTTT
CASSIWNTEAFF
>TRBV2|TRBD2|.|TRBJ2-7
TGTGCCTCCGGGGGGCTAGCGGGGGTCATGAGGCGCTACGAGCAGTACTTC
CASGGLAGVMRRYEQYF
>TRBV2|TRBD1|.|TRBJ1-3
TGTGCCAGCAGTGAAGACAGGGGGCGCGGGGGAAACACCATATATTTT
CASSEDRGRGGNTIYF
>TRBV25-1|.|.|TRBJ2-2
TGTGCCAGCAGCCGGGGGACCGGGGAGCTGTTTTTT
CASSRGTGELFF
>TRBV5-1|TRBD2|.|TRBJ2-3
TGCGCCAGCAGCTACCGCGGGGGGGAAACAGATACGCAGTATTTT
CASSYRGGETDTQYF
>TRBV5-1|TRBD2|.|TRBJ2-3
TGCGCCAGCAGCAGAATAGCGGGGGGGCCTGGTACAGATACGCAGTATTTT
CASSRIAGGPGTDTQYF
>TRBV19|TRBD1|.|TRBJ2-7
TGTGCCAGTAGTATGGCCTCGTCCCGGGACAGGGGGCGTACTGGGGAGCAGTACTTC
CASSMASSRDRGRTGEQYF
>TRBV5-1|.|.|TRBJ1-5
TGCGCCAGCAGCGTCGGACCTGGAAGAGGGCCCAATCAGCCCCAGCATTTT
CASSVGPGRGPNQPQHF
>TRBV11-2|.|.|TRBJ2-6
TGTGCCAGCAGGCCGGGAATCTACTCTGGGGCCAACGTCCTGACTTTC
CASRPGIYSGANVLTF
>TRBV29-1|.|.|TRBJ1-2
TGCAGCGTTTCTCAGGGCGTTGGCAACTATGGCTACACCTTC
CSVSQGVGNYGYTF
>TRBV2|.|.|TRBJ1-1
TGTGCCAGCATGCGAGGGCAGGTGAACACTGAAGCTTTCTTT
CASMRGQVNTEAFF
>TRBV2|.|once|TRBJ1-2
TGTGCCAGCAGTGAAGATGCGGCAGACTATGGCTACACCTTC
CASSEDAADYGYTF
>TRBV5-1|TRBD1|once|TRBJ2-3
TGCGCCAGCAGCCCTTCGGACAGGGTAACAGATACGCAGTATTTT
CASSPSDRVTDTQYF
>TRBV7-9|.|.|TRBJ2-2
TGTGCCAGCAGCATCACACAGAACACCGGGGAGCTGTTTTTT
CASSITQNTGELFF
>TRBV5-4|.|.|TRBJ2-3
TGTGCCAGCAGCTTCTTCCCAGGAGATACGCAGTATTTT
CASSFFPGDTQYF
>TRBV5-4|TRBD1|.|TRBJ2-2
TGTGCCAGCAGCCTGGGACAGGGGGGACTGACCGGGGAGCTGTTTTTT
CASSLGQGGLTGELFF
>TRBV9|.|.|TRBJ2-1
TGTGCCAGCAGCGCCCACGGGGGAAGCTCCTACAATGAGCAGTTCTTC
CASSAHGGSSYNEQFF
>TRBV7-9|TRBD1|.|TRBJ2-7
TGTGCCAGCAGCTCCCCGGGACAGGATCGGTCCTACGAGCAGTACTTC
CASSSPGQDRSYEQYF
>TRBV5-6|.|.|TRBJ1-4
TGTGCCAGCAGCCCCTATAGGGCTAGCGTCGAAAAACTGTTTTTT
CASSPYRASVEKLFF